The 6 T cell receptor beta chains in this list originate from one sample, sequenced in a study of blood T cell repertoires in COVID-19. Repertoires were generated with immunoSEQ multiplex PCR, while TCRdb's copy carries only in-frame clones and drops some. Here the sample spans around 50,000 clones, about 81% being singletons. The material sequenced was peripheral blood. The receptor source for this set is a woman aged 60-70 years with acute or convalescent COVID-19.

A single count supports this clone. The chain employs TRBV12-3 or TRBV12-4 and TRBJ1-5, with 7 positions matching TRBD1. The CDR3 has 13 amino acids. J lost 6 bases, V lost 5 bases, and 4 bases had no gene match. The CDR3 region is CASSPGGLQPQHF. CDR3 DNA sequence: TGTGCCAGCAGTCCAGGGGGGCTTCAGCCCCAGCATTTT.

The rearrangement joins TRBV20-1 to TRBJ2-2; D possibly corresponds to TRBD2 (5 bases). The CDR3 totals 14 residues. Germline-derived CDR1 and CDR2 are DFQATT and SNEGSKA (reference sequence). V was clipped by 3 bases and J by 0 bases, with 8 bases between them. The CDR3 region has the DNA TGCAGTGCTAGTAGGGAGACGAACACCGGGGAGCTGTTTTTT. It translates to CSASRETNTGELFF.

This chain joins TRBV27 and TRBJ1-5, with 8 bases that match TRBD1. CDR3 length: 15 amino acids. V shed 6 bases, J shed 11 bases, and the junction held 15 bases outside the gene matches. Germline V gene lookup returns CDR1 MNHEY and CDR2 SMNVEV (reference sequence). The CDR3 spells CASRAFQGATSAQHF. CDR3 coding DNA: TGTGCCAGCAGGGCGTTTCAGGGGGCCACCTCAGCCCAGCATTTT.

The genes are TRBV3-1 (or the pseudogene TRBV3-2) and TRBJ2-5; D perhaps matches TRBD2 (7 bases). The germline CDR1 and CDR2 sequences are LGHDT and YNNKEL (reference sequence). Trimming left V 2 bases short and J 7 bases short, with 11 bases between. CDR3 length: 13 residues. Here the CDR3 reads CASSQNREGTQYF. The CDR3 nucleotides are TGTGCCAGCAGCCAAAACAGGGAGGGGACCCAGTACTTC.

This sequence joins TRBV19 and TRBJ1-2; TRBD1 matches at 7 bases. V lost 6 bases and J lost 8; bases outside the gene matches: 6. CDR1 and CDR2 from the germline V gene are LNHDA and SQIVND (reference sequence). There are 12 residues in the CDR3. In DNA form, the CDR3 reads TGTGCCAGTAGGGGGACAGCCGGAGGCTACACCTTC. Protein product: CASRGTAGGYTF.

V usage is TRBV7-2 and J usage is TRBJ2-3; TRBD1 agrees at 7 bases. The CDR3 sequence is 15 residues long. CDR1 is SGHTA and CDR2 is FQGNSA in the germline V gene. J gave up 5 bases and V 1 base, and 6 bases lay outside the gene matches. The CDR3 DNA is TGTGCCAGCAGCTTAGATCACAGGGGTGGAGATACGCAGTATTTT. It is translated as CASSLDHRGGDTQYF.